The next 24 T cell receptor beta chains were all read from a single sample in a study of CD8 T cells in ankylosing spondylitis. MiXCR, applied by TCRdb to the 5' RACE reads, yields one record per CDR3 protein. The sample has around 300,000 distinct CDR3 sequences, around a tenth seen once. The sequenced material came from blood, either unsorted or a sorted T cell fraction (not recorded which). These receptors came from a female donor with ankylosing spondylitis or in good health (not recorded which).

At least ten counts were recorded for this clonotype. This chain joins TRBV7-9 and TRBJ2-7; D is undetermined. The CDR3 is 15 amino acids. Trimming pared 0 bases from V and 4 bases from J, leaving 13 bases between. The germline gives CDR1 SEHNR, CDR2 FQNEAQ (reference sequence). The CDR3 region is CASSLAGLVVYEQYF. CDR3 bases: TGTGCCAGCAGCTTAGCGGGTCTGGTAGTATACGAGCAGTACTTC.

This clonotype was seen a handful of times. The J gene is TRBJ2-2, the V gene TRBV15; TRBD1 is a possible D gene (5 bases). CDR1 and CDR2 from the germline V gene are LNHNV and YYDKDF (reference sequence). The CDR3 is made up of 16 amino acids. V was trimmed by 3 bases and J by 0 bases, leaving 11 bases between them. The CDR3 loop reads CATSRAGRSNTGELFF. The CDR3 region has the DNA TGTGCCACCAGCAGGGCAGGGCGCTCGAACACCGGGGAGCTGTTTTTT.

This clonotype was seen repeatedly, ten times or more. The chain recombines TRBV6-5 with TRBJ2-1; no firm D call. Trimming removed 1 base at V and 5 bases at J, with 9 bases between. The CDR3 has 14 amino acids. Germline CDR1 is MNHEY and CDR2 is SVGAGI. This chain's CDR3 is CASSYYGRDNEQFF. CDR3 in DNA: TGTGCCAGCAGTTACTACGGGCGTGACAATGAGCAGTTCTTC.

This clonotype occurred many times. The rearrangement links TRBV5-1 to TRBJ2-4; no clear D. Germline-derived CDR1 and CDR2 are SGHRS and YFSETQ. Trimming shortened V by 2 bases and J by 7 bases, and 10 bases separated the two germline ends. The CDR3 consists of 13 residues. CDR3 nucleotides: TGCGCCAGCAGCTTCTTCGACGGGAACATTCAGTACTTC. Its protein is CASSFFDGNIQYF.

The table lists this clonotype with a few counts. CDR3 loop: CASSHQGPMNTEAFF. The DNA for the CDR3 is TGCGCCAGCAGCCACCAGGGTCCCATGAACACTGAAGCTTTCTTT. V usage is TRBV4-1 and J usage is TRBJ1-1; the D gene is possibly TRBD1 (5 bases). V gave up 3 bases and J gave up 0 bases, with 11 bases separating them. Per germline, CDR1 MGHRA and CDR2 YSYEKL. The CDR3 loop spans 15 amino acids.

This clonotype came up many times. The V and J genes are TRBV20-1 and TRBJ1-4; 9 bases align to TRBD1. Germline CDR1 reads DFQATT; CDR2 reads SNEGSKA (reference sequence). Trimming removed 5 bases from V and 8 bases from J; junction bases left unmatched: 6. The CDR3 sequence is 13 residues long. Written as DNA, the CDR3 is TGCAGTGCTGTGACAGGGGGAGAAGAAAAACTGTTTTTT. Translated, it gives CSAVTGGEEKLFF.

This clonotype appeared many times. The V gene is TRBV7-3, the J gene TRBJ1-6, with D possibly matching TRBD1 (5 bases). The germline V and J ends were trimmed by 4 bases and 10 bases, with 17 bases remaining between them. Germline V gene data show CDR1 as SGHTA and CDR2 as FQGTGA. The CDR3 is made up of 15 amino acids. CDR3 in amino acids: CASSSSGALGSPLHF. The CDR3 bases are TGTGCCAGCAGCTCTAGTGGGGCTTTGGGATCACCCCTCCACTTT.

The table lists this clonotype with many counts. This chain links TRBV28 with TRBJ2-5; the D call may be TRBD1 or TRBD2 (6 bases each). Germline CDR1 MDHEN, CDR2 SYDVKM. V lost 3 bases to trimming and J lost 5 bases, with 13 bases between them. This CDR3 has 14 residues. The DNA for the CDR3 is TGTGCCAGCAGTTTGGGGGGCAGGCAGGAGACCCAGTACTTC. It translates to CASSLGGRQETQYF.

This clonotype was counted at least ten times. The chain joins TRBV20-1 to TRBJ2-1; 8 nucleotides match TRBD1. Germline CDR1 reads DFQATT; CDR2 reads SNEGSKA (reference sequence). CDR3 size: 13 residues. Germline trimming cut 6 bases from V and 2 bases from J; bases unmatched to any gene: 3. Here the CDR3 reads CSAIQGAYNEQFF. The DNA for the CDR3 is TGCAGTGCCATACAGGGGGCCTACAATGAGCAGTTCTTC.

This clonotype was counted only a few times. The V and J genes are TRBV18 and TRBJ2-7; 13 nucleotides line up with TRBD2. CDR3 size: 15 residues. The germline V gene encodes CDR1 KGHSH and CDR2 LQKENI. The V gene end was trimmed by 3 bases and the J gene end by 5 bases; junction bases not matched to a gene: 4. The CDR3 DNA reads TGTGCCAGCTCACCCCGCGGACTAGCGGGAGACGAGCAGTACTTC. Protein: CASSPRGLAGDEQYF.

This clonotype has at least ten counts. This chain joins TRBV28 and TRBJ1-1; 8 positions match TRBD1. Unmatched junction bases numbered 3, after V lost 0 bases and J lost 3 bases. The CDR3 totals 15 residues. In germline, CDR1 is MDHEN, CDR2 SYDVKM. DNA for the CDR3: TGTGCCAGCAGTTTATGGCAGGGGGCCCACACTGAAGCTTTCTTT. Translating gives CASSLWQGAHTEAFF.

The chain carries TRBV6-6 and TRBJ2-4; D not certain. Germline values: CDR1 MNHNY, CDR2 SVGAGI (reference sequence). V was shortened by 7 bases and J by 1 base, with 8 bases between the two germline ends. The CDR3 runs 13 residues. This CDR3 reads CASKDGAKNIQYF. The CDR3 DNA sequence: TGTGCCAGCAAAGATGGGGCCAAAAACATTCAGTACTTC.

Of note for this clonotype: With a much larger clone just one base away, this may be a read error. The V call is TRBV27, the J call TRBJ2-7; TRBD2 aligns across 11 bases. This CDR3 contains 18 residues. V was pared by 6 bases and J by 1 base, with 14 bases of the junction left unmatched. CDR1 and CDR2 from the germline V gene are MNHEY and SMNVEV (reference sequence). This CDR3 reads CASSDTYETSGKSYEQYF. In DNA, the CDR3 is TGTGCCAGCAGCGATACATATGAGACTAGCGGGAAATCCTACGAGCAGTACTTC.

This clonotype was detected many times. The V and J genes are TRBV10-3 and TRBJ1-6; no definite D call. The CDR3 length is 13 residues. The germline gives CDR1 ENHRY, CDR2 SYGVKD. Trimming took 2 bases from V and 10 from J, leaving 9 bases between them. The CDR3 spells CAISEGVKSPLHF. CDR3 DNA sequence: TGTGCCATCAGTGAGGGTGTTAAGTCACCCCTCCACTTT.

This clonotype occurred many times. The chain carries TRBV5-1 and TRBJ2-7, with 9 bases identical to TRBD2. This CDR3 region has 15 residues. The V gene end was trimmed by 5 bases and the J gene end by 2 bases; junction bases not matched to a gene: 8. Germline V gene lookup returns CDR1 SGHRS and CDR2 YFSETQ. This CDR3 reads CASSYYSGGAYEQYF. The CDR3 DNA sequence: TGCGCCAGCAGTTACTATAGCGGGGGAGCCTACGAGCAGTACTTC.

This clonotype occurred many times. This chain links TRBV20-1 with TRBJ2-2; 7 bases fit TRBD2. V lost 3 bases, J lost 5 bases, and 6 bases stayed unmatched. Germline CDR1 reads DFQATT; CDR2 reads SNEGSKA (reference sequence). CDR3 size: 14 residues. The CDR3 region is CSARGGPQTGELFF. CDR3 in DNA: TGCAGTGCTAGGGGAGGGCCACAAACCGGGGAGCTGTTTTTT.

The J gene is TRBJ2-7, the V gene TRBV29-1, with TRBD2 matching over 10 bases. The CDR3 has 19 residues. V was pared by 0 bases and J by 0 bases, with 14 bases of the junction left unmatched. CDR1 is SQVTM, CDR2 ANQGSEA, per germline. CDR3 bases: TGCAGCGTTGAAGAGGCCCGAGTTAGCGGGAGGATCCCCTCCTACGAGCAGTACTTC. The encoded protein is CSVEEARVSGRIPSYEQYF.

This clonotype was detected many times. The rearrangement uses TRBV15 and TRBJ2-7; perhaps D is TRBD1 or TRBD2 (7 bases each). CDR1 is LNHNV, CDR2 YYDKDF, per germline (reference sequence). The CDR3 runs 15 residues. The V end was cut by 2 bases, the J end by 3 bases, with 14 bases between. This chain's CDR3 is CATSRLTGDYYEQYF. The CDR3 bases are TGTGCCACCAGCAGACTTACAGGGGACTACTACGAGCAGTACTTC. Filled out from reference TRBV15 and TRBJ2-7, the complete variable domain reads DAMVIQNPRYQVTQFGKPVTLSCSQTLNHNVMYWYQQKSSQAPKLLFHYYDKDFNNEADTPDNFQSRRPNTSFCFLDIRSPGLGDTAMYLCATSRLTGDYYEQYFGPGTRLTVT.

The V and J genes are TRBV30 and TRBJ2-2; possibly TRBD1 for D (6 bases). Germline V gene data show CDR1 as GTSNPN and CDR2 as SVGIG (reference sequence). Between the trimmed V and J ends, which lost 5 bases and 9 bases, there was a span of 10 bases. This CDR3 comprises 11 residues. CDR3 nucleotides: TGTGCCTGGGTACAGGGATGGGAGCTGTTTTTT. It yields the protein CAWVQGWELFF.

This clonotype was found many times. The CDR3 nucleotides read TGCGCCAGCAACAGGGGGCTATCTGGCACCGGGGAGCTGTTTTTT. This codes for CASNRGLSGTGELFF. This chain joins TRBV10-2 and TRBJ2-2; 9 bases are a match to TRBD1. The CDR3 totals 15 residues. Unmatched junction bases numbered 7, after V lost 7 bases and J lost 4 bases. The germline V gene has CDR1 WSHSY and CDR2 SAAADI.

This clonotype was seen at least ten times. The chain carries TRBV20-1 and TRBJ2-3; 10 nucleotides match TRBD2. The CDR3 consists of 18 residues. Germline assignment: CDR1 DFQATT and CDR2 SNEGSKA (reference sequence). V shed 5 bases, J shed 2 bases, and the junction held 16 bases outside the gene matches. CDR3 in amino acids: CSAEGLVGLADFTDTQYF. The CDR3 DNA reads TGCAGTGCTGAGGGACTCGTCGGACTAGCGGATTTCACAGATACGCAGTATTTT.

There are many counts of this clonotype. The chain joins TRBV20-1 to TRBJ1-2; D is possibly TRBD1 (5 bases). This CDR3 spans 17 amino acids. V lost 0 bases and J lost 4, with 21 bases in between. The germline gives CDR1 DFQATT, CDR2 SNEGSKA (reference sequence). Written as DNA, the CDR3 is TGCAGTGCTAGAGATCTAAGGGCCGGAGGGGCTGGCTATGGCTACACCTTC. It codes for CSARDLRAGGAGYGYTF.

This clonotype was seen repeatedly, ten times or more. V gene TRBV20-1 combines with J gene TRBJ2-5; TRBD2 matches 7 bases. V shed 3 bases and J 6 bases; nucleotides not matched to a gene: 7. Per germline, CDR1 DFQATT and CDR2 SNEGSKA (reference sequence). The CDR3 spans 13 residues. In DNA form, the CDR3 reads TGCAGTGCTAGCCGGGGGGACTCGAAGACCCAGTACTTC. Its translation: CSASRGDSKTQYF.

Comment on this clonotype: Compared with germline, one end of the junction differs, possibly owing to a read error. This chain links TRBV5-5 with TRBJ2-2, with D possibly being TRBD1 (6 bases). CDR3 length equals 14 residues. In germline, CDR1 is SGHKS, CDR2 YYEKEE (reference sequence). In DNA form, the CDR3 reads TGTGCCAGCAGCTTGGTTCAGGGGTCCGGGGAGCTGTCTTTT. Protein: CASSLVQGSGELSF.